Below, one T cell receptor beta chain is given with its context. Its antigen is as yet unknown. This record comes from a study of Ad26.COV2.S vaccination and SARS-CoV-2 variants. The treatment is: some 20 received Ad26.COV2.S at low or high dose, single or two shots; 5 received placebo; per-sample allocation not given. Sample collection was performed on day 63 after the first vaccine or placebo injection. The repertoire was sequenced with immunoSEQ multiplex PCR; TCRdb's copy has only in-frame clones and lacks some. The table has roughly 420,000 clones, 88% seen once. With 11 bases removed from V and 2 bases from J, the gap between germline ends came to 10 bases. Germline values: CDR1 MNHEY, CDR2 SMNVEV (reference sequence). This CDR3 is 11 amino acids long. Points from the study as a whole: Reports say spike-specific CD8+ and CD4+ T cell responses covered substantial breadth after vaccination.

The V call is TRBV27, the J call TRBJ2-7; no firm D call. Material: peripheral blood, obtained in a trial of Ad26.COV2.S vaccine versus placebo. This sequence was found in a person between 18 and 60 years old who received the Ad26.COV2.S COVID-19 vaccine or a placebo. CDR3 region: CASRFAYEQYF. As DNA, the CDR3 is TGTGCCTCACGGTTCGCCTACGAGCAGTACTTC.